These T cell receptor beta chains were read from a single sample in a study of T-cell memory formation after mild COVID-19. A single record per CDR3 protein comes from TCRdb applying MiXCR to the 5' RACE reads. The profile shows around 320,000 distinct CDR3 sequences, around 30% of them singletons. The sequencing sample was made of PBMCs or a T cell subset sorted from them (not recorded which). The receptor source for this set is an adult woman who had mild COVID-19 (a few samples of this study predate the infection). Cell type and time point are not known. The CDR3 runs from the conserved cysteine through the conserved F or W. The order of the fields is D gene, V gene, J gene, clone size, CDR3 protein, CDR3 DNA. The D gene is left open where the match is weak. Clone sizes are given selectively: once, few, many, or a class where the clone is expanded.

>-|TRBV14|TRBJ1-1|few
CASSQEIRNTEAFF
TGTGCCAGCAGCCAAGAAATAAGGAACACTGAAGCTTTCTTT
>-|TRBV9|TRBJ1-1|-
CASSVARAEAFF
TGTGCCAGCAGCGTAGCAAGAGCTGAAGCTTTCTTT
>TRBD2|TRBV19|TRBJ2-3|-
CASSTRSGESTDTQYF
TGTGCCAGTAGCACCCGTAGCGGGGAAAGCACAGATACGCAGTATTTT
>-|TRBV12-3/TRBV12-4|TRBJ1-1|-
CASSGTWRGTEAFF
TGTGCCAGCAGTGGGACCTGGAGAGGCACTGAAGCTTTCTTT
>-|TRBV15|TRBJ2-1|few
CATSRVQQSDEQFF
TGTGCCACCAGCAGAGTACAGCAGTCCGATGAGCAGTTCTTC
>-|TRBV7-9|TRBJ2-7|-
CASSLEAEQYF
TGTGCCAGCAGCTTAGAGGCAGAGCAGTACTTC
>TRBD2|TRBV7-2|TRBJ2-3|few
CASSTRGTSGSRFTDTQYF
TGTGCCAGCAGCACCCGAGGGACTAGCGGGAGTCGGTTCACAGATACGCAGTATTTT
>-|TRBV5-1|TRBJ1-1|few
CASSHDRWYNTEAFF
TGCGCCAGCTCCCATGACAGGTGGTATAACACTGAAGCTTTCTTT
>TRBD2|TRBV24-1|TRBJ2-3|-
CATARGVGTDTQYF
TGTGCCACCGCGCGGGGGGTAGGGACAGATACGCAGTATTTT
>-|TRBV4-3|TRBJ2-1|-
CASSQGRGNGYEQFF
TGCGCCAGCAGCCAAGGCCGAGGTAATGGCTATGAGCAGTTCTTC
>-|TRBV5-5|TRBJ2-7|-
CASSDRRESYEQYF
TGTGCCAGCAGCGACCGCAGGGAGTCCTACGAGCAGTACTTC
>-|TRBV6-2/TRBV6-3|TRBJ1-1|-
CASSSLWQNTEAFF
TGTGCCAGCAGTTCGTTATGGCAGAACACTGAAGCTTTCTTT
>TRBD1|TRBV20-1|TRBJ2-7|few
CSARQGSHEQYF
TGCAGTGCTCGACAGGGGTCCCACGAGCAGTACTTC
>-|TRBV7-3|TRBJ2-2|-
CASRRDRGADTGELFF
TGTGCCAGCAGACGAGACCGAGGGGCGGACACCGGGGAGCTGTTTTTT
>-|TRBV9|TRBJ2-1|few
CASSVGNGGPYNEQFF
TGTGCCAGCAGCGTAGGGAACGGGGGACCCTACAATGAGCAGTTCTTC
>-|TRBV5-1|TRBJ2-5|few
CASSFGVQETQYF
TGCGCCAGCAGCTTTGGGGTCCAGGAGACCCAGTACTTC
>TRBD2|TRBV5-1|TRBJ2-5|few
CASSLSRGGRETQYF
TGCGCCAGCAGCTTGTCACGGGGGGGCCGCGAGACCCAGTACTTC
>-|TRBV7-2|TRBJ2-5|-
CASKRGYQETQYF
TGTGCCAGCAAGAGGGGGTACCAAGAGACCCAGTACTTC
>-|TRBV30|TRBJ1-1|-
CAWSGPLGGTEAFF
TGTGCCTGGAGTGGTCCTCTCGGGGGCACTGAAGCTTTCTTT
>-|TRBV25-1|TRBJ2-7|medium-sized
CASSESRRYGDEQYF
TGTGCCAGCAGTGAGTCCCGCAGGTACGGGGACGAGCAGTACTTC
>-|TRBV7-9|TRBJ2-1|many
CASSSRDPHSYNEQFF
TGTGCCAGCAGCTCCCGGGACCCCCACTCCTACAATGAGCAGTTCTTC
>-|TRBV9|TRBJ2-1|-
CASSAPLVGALSGQFF
TGTGCCAGCAGCGCTCCTCTCGTGGGAGCCCTCTCGGGGCAGTTCTTC
>-|TRBV11-3|TRBJ2-1|-
CASSLGLFAYNEQFF
TGTGCCAGCAGCTTAGGACTATTCGCCTACAATGAGCAGTTCTTC
>-|TRBV5-5|TRBJ2-7|-
CASSSPGLSYEQYF
TGTGCCAGCAGCTCCCCGGGCCTCTCCTACGAGCAGTACTTC
>-|TRBV6-5|TRBJ2-5|few
CASSRQPGEGTQYF
TGTGCCAGCAGTAGACAGCCAGGGGAAGGGACCCAGTACTTC
>-|TRBV30|TRBJ2-4|few
CALDLAKNIQYF
TGTGCCTTGGACCTAGCCAAAAACATTCAGTACTTC
>-|TRBV20-1|TRBJ1-3|few
CSAIQSRSGNTIYF
TGCAGTGCTATCCAGTCCCGCTCTGGAAACACCATATATTTT
>TRBD1|TRBV20-1|TRBJ1-6|-
CSARPIDRGVSYNSPLHF
TGCAGTGCTCGGCCCATAGACAGGGGAGTATCCTATAATTCACCCCTCCACTTT
>-|TRBV7-2|TRBJ1-1|-
CASSLVEGRGAFF
TGTGCCAGCAGCTTAGTTGAGGGCAGGGGAGCTTTCTTT